A selection of T cell receptor beta chains follows, all from one sample in a study of monozygotic twins with inflammatory bowel disease. TCRdb reprocessed the 5' RACE reads; each CDR3 protein has one entry and no DNA is given. The sample table sets out some 160,000 distinct CDR3 sequences. Sequenced input: blood. The receptor set was obtained from a human donor with ulcerative colitis or Crohn's disease, or a healthy co-twin of an affected twin (not recorded which). Each CDR3 is given with its conserved first and last residue.

CDR3aa,v_gene,j_gene
CASSPGVVGVYEQYF,TRBV2,TRBJ2-7
CASSPRTGLRNEQFF,TRBV11-1,TRBJ2-1
CSVDATGGGTEAFF,TRBV29-1,TRBJ1-1
CASSDGGLGLREQYF,TRBV2,TRBJ2-7
CASSWLERAPYEQYF,TRBV7-8,TRBJ2-7
CASSLDSGTAPKKLFF,TRBV5-1,TRBJ1-4
CASSLGQGQIPQHF,TRBV6-5,TRBJ1-5
CASSLGTSRTDTQYF,TRBV5-6,TRBJ2-3
CAWSKGQTYEQYF,TRBV30,TRBJ2-7
CASSSPGGKWYEQYF,TRBV6-2/TRBV6-3,TRBJ2-7
CASTGARYNEQFF,TRBV19,TRBJ2-1
CASSLDQFNSYEQYF,TRBV5-4,TRBJ2-7
CASSAGTGGTGELFF,TRBV5-4,TRBJ2-2
CASSEHRDSTGELFF,TRBV25-1,TRBJ2-2
CASSIKGGQPQHF,TRBV3-1,TRBJ1-5
CSARATGGGGGYTF,TRBV20-1,TRBJ1-2
CSARRLGQVKPPLHF,TRBV20-1,TRBJ1-6
CASSTPEQGARGYIF,TRBV19,TRBJ1-2
CSADPTGSYEQYF,TRBV20-1,TRBJ2-7
CASSLGREDTQYF,TRBV7-8,TRBJ2-3
CASSPRDGGKAFF,TRBV3-1,TRBJ1-1
CASSIGSGPTGELFF,TRBV5-1,TRBJ2-2
CASSPHTATNEKLFF,TRBV7-2,TRBJ1-4
CASSSDNNEQFF,TRBV7-9,TRBJ2-1